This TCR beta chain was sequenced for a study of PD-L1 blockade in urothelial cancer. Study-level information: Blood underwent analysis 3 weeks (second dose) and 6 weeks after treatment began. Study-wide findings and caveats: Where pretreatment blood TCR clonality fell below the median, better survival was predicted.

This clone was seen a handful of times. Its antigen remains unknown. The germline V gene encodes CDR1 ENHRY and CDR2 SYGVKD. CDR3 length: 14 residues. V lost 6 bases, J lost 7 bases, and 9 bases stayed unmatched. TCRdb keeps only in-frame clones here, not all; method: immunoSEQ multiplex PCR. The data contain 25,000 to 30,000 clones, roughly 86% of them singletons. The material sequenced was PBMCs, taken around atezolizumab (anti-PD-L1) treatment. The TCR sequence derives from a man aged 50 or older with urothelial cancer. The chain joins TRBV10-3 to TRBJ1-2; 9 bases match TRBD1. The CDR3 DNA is TGTGCCATCAGCCGCATTACAGGGGGCAGTGGCTACACCTTC. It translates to CAISRITGGSGYTF.